This entry lists 20 T cell receptor beta chains sequenced from one sample in a study of T cells in Graves' hyperthyroidism and ophthalmopathy. Using RNA transcripts as the source, TCR beta CDR3 regions were amplified. In the first-round RT-PCR of the TCR CDR3, the HTBI primer set was used. In TCRdb, the multiplex PCR reads were re-called with MiXCR into one record per CDR3 protein. The sample lists about 500,000 distinct CDR3 sequences, 40% to 50% occurring once. Sequenced input: peripheral blood or thyroid tissue (not recorded which). The receptors here all came from an adult woman with Graves' disease, either hyperthyroidism or ophthalmopathy (not recorded which).

The chain has TRBV9 and TRBJ2-6; D perhaps matches TRBD2 (6 bases). The CDR3 is 14 residues long. V shed 3 bases and J shed 2 bases, with 6 bases lying between them. The germline gives CDR1 SGDLS, CDR2 YYNGEE. CDR3 in amino acids: CASSAGAGANVLTF. As DNA, the CDR3 is TGTGCCAGCAGCGCGGGGGCTGGGGCCAACGTCCTGACTTTC.

The DNA of the CDR3 is TGTGCCAGCGAACAGGACCGACCTTCTGGGAGGGAAAAACTGTTTTTT. Its protein product is CASEQDRPSGREKLFF. The chain carries TRBV2 and TRBJ1-4; possibly TRBD1 for D (5 bases). The germline V and J ends were trimmed by 8 bases and 8 bases, with 24 bases remaining between them. This CDR3 spans 16 amino acids. Germline V CDR1 and CDR2: SNHLY, FYNNEI.

This chain links TRBV19 with TRBJ1-5; 10 bases agree with TRBD1. The CDR3 totals 14 residues. With V trimmed by 7 bases and J by 4 bases, 4 bases remained unmatched. Germline assignment: CDR1 LNHDA and CDR2 SQIVND (reference sequence). The CDR3 DNA is TGTGCCAGTAAACCGGGACAGGGGAATCAGCCCCAGCATTTT. Protein product: CASKPGQGNQPQHF.

This clonotype turned up a few times. This chain joins TRBV10-2 and TRBJ2-2, with D possibly being TRBD2 (6 bases). Germline V lookup: CDR1 WSHSY, CDR2 SAAADI. The CDR3 covers 15 residues. V shed 5 bases and J shed 0 bases, with 10 bases lying between them. The CDR3 DNA follows: TGCGCCAGCAGTCAACTAGCTTCGAACACCGGGGAGCTGTTTTTT. Translated, it gives CASSQLASNTGELFF.

This clonotype was seen a few times. J is TRBJ1-4 and V is TRBV4-1; D is ambiguous. V was shortened by 5 bases and J by 4 bases, with 11 bases between the two germline ends. The CDR3 spans 14 residues. The germline V gene encodes CDR1 MGHRA and CDR2 YSYEKL. CDR3 coding DNA: TGCGCCAGCAGCAGACTAGCCCTTAATGAAAAACTGTTTTTT. Encoded protein: CASSRLALNEKLFF.

V gene TRBV29-1 combines with J gene TRBJ1-1; D remains ambiguous. The CDR3 extends over 12 amino acids. Germline assignment: CDR1 SQVTM and CDR2 ANQGSEA. The V end lost 0 bases, the J end lost 6 bases, and 8 bases lay between the germline ends. CDR3 nucleotides: TGCAGCGTTGAAGAAGGTGGGGCTGAAGCTTTCTTT. Its translation is CSVEEGGAEAFF.

The chain combines TRBV20-1 with TRBJ2-7, with TRBD1 matching over 8 bases. The CDR3 loop spans 15 amino acids. The germline CDR1 and CDR2 sequences are DFQATT and SNEGSKA (reference sequence). With V trimmed by 5 bases and J by 0 bases, 9 bases remained unmatched. This CDR3 is CSAPRWDRSSYEQYF. CDR3 sequence (DNA): TGCAGTGCTCCAAGATGGGACAGGAGCTCCTACGAGCAGTACTTC.

This clonotype was counted at least ten times. V is TRBV11-2 and J is TRBJ2-7; D may correspond to TRBD1 or TRBD2 (7 bases each). CDR1 and CDR2 (germline): SGHAT, FQNNGV. CDR3 length equals 15 residues. V lost 5 bases, J lost 2 bases, and 16 bases lay in between. The CDR3 nucleotides are TGTGCCAGCAGCCTGAGGGGGGGACAGACCTACGAGCAGTACTTC. It encodes CASSLRGGQTYEQYF.

This rearrangement joins TRBV19 to TRBJ2-7; no clear D. With 0 bases removed from V and 0 bases from J, the gap between germline ends came to 6 bases. Germline values: CDR1 LNHDA, CDR2 SQIVND (reference sequence). The CDR3 has 14 amino acids. The CDR3 spells CASSIDNSSYEQYF. The CDR3 bases are TGTGCCAGTAGTATAGATAACAGCTCCTACGAGCAGTACTTC.

In this sample, this clonotype turned up many times. The chain uses TRBV12-3 or TRBV12-4 and TRBJ2-7; D perhaps matches TRBD1 (6 bases). V gave up 6 bases and J gave up 4 bases, with 13 bases separating them. There are 13 residues in the CDR3. The CDR3 spells CASSNGQRYEQYF. CDR3 DNA sequence: TGTGCCAGCAGCAACGGACAGCGATACGAGCAGTACTTC.

This clonotype was counted a few times. A clone one base away is much larger, so this may be a read error. This rearrangement joins TRBV20-1 to TRBJ1-5, with a possible D match to TRBD1 (5 bases). Trimming stripped 3 bases from V and 5 bases from J, with 8 bases between. Germline V gene data show CDR1 as DFQATT and CDR2 as SNEGSKA (reference sequence). This CDR3 has 12 residues. CDR3 protein: CSARWGDQPQHF. DNA for the CDR3: TGCAGTGCTAGGTGGGGGGATCAGCCCCAGCATTTT.

The genes are TRBV2 and TRBJ2-2, with 10 bases fitting TRBD2. Unmatched junction bases numbered 6, after V lost 7 bases and J lost 7 bases. The CDR3 contains 14 residues. Germline values: CDR1 SNHLY, CDR2 FYNNEI. In DNA, the CDR3 is TGTGCCAGCACTAAGCGGGAGGGAGGCGGGGAGCTGTTTTTT. The encoded protein is CASTKREGGGELFF. Looking up the rest from reference TRBV2 and TRBJ2-2 gives the full variable domain: EPEVTQTPSHQVTQMGQEVILRCVPISNHLYFYWYRQILGQKVEFLVSFYNNEISEKSEIFDDQFSVERPDGSNFTLKIRSTKLEDSAMYFCASTKREGGGELFFGEGSRLTVL.

V usage is TRBV29-1 and J usage is TRBJ2-1; tentative D call: TRBD2 (5 bases). This CDR3 is built from 12 residues. Germline CDR1 is SQVTM and CDR2 is ANQGSEA. V lost 7 bases and J lost 4, with 11 bases in between. The CDR3 loop reads CSGWETYNEQFF. Written as DNA, the CDR3 is TGCAGCGGCTGGGAGACTTACAATGAGCAGTTCTTC.

There are many counts of this clonotype. The J gene is TRBJ1-2, the V gene TRBV20-1; 9 nucleotides match TRBD1. After removal of 5 bases from V and 7 bases from J, the junction contained 11 bases not matched to a gene. The CDR3 is made up of 14 amino acids. The germline V gene has CDR1 DFQATT and CDR2 SNEGSKA (reference sequence). CDR3 in DNA: TGCAGTGCTGGAGGACAGGGGAATCTAGGTGGCTACACCTTC. Translation gives CSAGGQGNLGGYTF.

This chain joins TRBV15 and TRBJ1-5, with D unresolved. CDR3 size: 12 residues. The V gene lost 0 bases and the J gene lost 14 bases, with 11 bases spanning the gap. The germline V gene has CDR1 LNHNV and CDR2 YYDKDF (reference sequence). CDR3 sequence (DNA): TGTGCCACCAGCAGAGATATGAACTACGAGCATTTT. Translation: CATSRDMNYEHF. The full variable domain, in which reference TRBV15 and TRBJ1-5 provide the parts outside the CDR3, is DAMVIQNPRYQVTQFGKPVTLSCSQTLNHNVMYWYQQKSSQAPKLLFHYYDKDFNNEADTPDNFQSRRPNTSFCFLDIRSPGLGDTAMYLCATSRDMNYEHFGDGTRLSIL.

This clonotype turned up a few times. The rearrangement links TRBV10-2 to TRBJ1-5; D not certain. The V end lost 6 bases, the J end lost 4 bases, and 16 bases lay between the germline ends. The CDR3 spans 15 residues. Germline V gives CDR1 WSHSY, CDR2 SAAADI. The CDR3 sequence is CASRGGWQENQPQHF. The DNA of the CDR3 is TGCGCCAGCAGGGGAGGGTGGCAGGAAAATCAGCCCCAGCATTTT.

In this sample, this clonotype turned up a few times. V and J are TRBV29-1 and TRBJ2-7, with TRBD1 matching over 10 bases. The length of the CDR3 is 14 residues. The germline gives CDR1 SQVTM, CDR2 ANQGSEA. With V trimmed by 3 bases and J by 2 bases, 4 bases remained unmatched. CDR3 region: CSVDPGQGTYEQYF. The CDR3 nucleotides are TGCAGCGTTGATCCGGGACAGGGGACCTACGAGCAGTACTTC.

The rearrangement links TRBV2 to TRBJ2-2; perhaps TRBD1 as D (5 bases). Germline assignment: CDR1 SNHLY and CDR2 FYNNEI. The CDR3 has 15 amino acids. Trimming shortened V by 2 bases and J by 2 bases, and 9 bases separated the two germline ends. CDR3 region: CASSESGQNTGELFF. The CDR3 region has the DNA TGTGCCAGCAGTGAATCTGGACAAAACACCGGGGAGCTGTTTTTT. The full variable domain, in which reference TRBV2 and TRBJ2-2 provide the parts outside the CDR3, is EPEVTQTPSHQVTQMGQEVILRCVPISNHLYFYWYRQILGQKVEFLVSFYNNEISEKSEIFDDQFSVERPDGSNFTLKIRSTKLEDSAMYFCASSESGQNTGELFFGEGSRLTVL.

The chain employs TRBV25-1 and TRBJ2-5; 12 bases agree with TRBD2. This CDR3 is 14 amino acids long. Per the germline V gene, CDR1 is MGHDK and CDR2 is SYGVNS. The DNA for the CDR3 is TGTGCTACTAGGACTAGCGGGAATCAAGAGACCCAGTACTTC. Its protein is CATRTSGNQETQYF.

This clonotype showed up many times. V and J are TRBV7-2 and TRBJ2-5, with D uncertain. V was pared by 2 bases and J by 0 bases, with 7 bases between. The CDR3 consists of 14 residues. Germline V gives CDR1 SGHTA, CDR2 FQGNSA. The CDR3 region is CASSLLQNQETQYF. The CDR3 DNA is TGTGCCAGCAGCTTATTACAAAACCAAGAGACCCAGTACTTC.